Given below is one TCR beta chain in context. This specimen comes from a study of blood T cell repertoires in COVID-19. In the study overall: Spain, Italy and the United States supplied samples that represented acute and convalescent COVID-19. The analysed material was cDNA or gDNA that came from T cells, B-cell-depleted T cells, or PBMCs.

How the authors handled the data: Estimation of nucleated cell counts was performed using reference gene primer amplification. Libraries were prepared by immunoSEQ multiplex PCR; TCRdb keeps only in-frame clonotypes and omits some of them. That table gives V, J and clone size, and the DNA gave D and trimming. The data show around 210,000 clones, about nine tenths seen once. Trimming took off 5 bases at V and 9 bases at J, with 21 bases between the two ends. The CDR3 is 15 residues long. CDR1 and CDR2 (germline): KGHSH, LQKENI. The clonotype comes from a woman between 70 and 85 years old with acute or convalescent COVID-19. The sample comprised peripheral blood. V gene TRBV18 combines with J gene TRBJ2-3; D is possibly TRBD1 (6 bases). Here the CDR3 DNA reads TGTGCCAGCTCAAACGACAGGCGCCGGGCCGGGACGCAGTATTTT. It specifies CASSNDRRRAGTQYF. The complete variable domain, with remaining parts taken from reference TRBV18 and TRBJ2-3, reads NAGVMQNPRHLVRRRGQEARLRCSPMKGHSHVYWYRQLPEEGLKFMVYLQKENIIDESGMPKERFSAEFPKEGPSILRIQQVVRGDSAAYFCASSNDRRRAGTQYFGPGTRLTVL.